The sample holds a few counts of the clone carrying this T cell receptor (beta chain). The sample originates from a study of blood T cell repertoires in COVID-19. TCRdb's copy holds only in-frame clones and misses some; the assay was immunoSEQ multiplex PCR. Of around 72,000 clones in the sample, over 80% were seen once. The CDR3 totals 15 residues. Looked up from germline, CDR1 is SNHLY and CDR2 is FYNNEI. V lost 7 bases, J lost 1 base, and 7 bases stayed unmatched. The rearrangement joins TRBV2 to TRBJ1-2; 9 bases agree with TRBD1. Sequencing input: peripheral blood. This sequence originates from a woman older than 75 with acute or convalescent COVID-19. The CDR3 region is CASILPGQGNYGYTF. CDR3 DNA sequence: TGTGCCAGCATCCTACCGGGACAGGGTAACTATGGCTACACCTTC.